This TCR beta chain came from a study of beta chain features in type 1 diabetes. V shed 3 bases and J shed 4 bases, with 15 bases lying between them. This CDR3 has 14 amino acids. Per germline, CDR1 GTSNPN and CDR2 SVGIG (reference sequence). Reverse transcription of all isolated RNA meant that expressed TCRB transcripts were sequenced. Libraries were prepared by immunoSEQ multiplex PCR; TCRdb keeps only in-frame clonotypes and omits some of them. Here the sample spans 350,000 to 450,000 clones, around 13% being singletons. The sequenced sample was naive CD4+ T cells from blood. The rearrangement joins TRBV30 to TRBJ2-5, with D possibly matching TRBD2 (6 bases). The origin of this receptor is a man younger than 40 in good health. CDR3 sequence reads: CAWSPLAGRETQYF. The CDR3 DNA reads TGTGCCTGGAGCCCCCTGGCGGGAAGAGAGACCCAGTACTTC.